These 15 T cell receptor beta chains were sequenced from one sample in a study of cytomegalovirus exposure and HLA in healthy donors. The PCR employed 60 Vbeta primers together with 13 Jbeta primers. Profiling relied on immunoSEQ multiplex PCR, and the TCRdb table lists in-frame clones only, not all of them. The sample yields about 130,000 clones, roughly 82% seen once. The sample taken for sequencing was PBMCs. The receptors derive from a woman between 55 and 75 years old in good health and CMV-seropositive.

The chain employs TRBV6-6 and TRBJ2-3; D not resolved. CDR3 length: 13 residues. Trimming shortened V by 7 bases and J by 2 bases, and 10 bases separated the two germline ends. CDR1 is MNHNY and CDR2 is SVGAGI in the germline V gene (reference sequence). The CDR3 DNA follows: TGTGCCAGCACCGTATTAATCACAGATACGCAGTATTTT. Its protein product is CASTVLITDTQYF.

This chain joins TRBV13 and TRBJ1-2, with D possibly TRBD1 on 6 matching bases. The CDR3 is 13 amino acids. Trimming removed 5 bases at V and 4 bases at J, with 11 bases between. Germline assignment: CDR1 PRHDT and CDR2 FYEKMQ (reference sequence). The CDR3 spells CASSGQIFYGYTF. In DNA form, the CDR3 reads TGTGCCAGCAGCGGACAGATTTTCTATGGCTACACCTTC.

The V call is TRBV7-9, the J call TRBJ2-2, with D possibly matching TRBD2 (5 bases). The ends were cut back, 4 bases at V and 2 bases at J, with 14 bases in the middle. The germline gives CDR1 SEHNR, CDR2 FQNEAQ (reference sequence). The CDR3 runs 16 residues. The CDR3 reads CASSYRLAINTGELFF. The CDR3 DNA follows: TGTGCCAGCAGCTACCGTCTAGCTATAAACACCGGGGAGCTGTTTTTT.

The V call is TRBV28, the J call TRBJ1-5, with 8 bases fitting TRBD1. This CDR3 has 16 residues. The germline V gene encodes CDR1 MDHEN and CDR2 SYDVKM. The ends lost 5 bases at V and 3 bases at J; junction bases unmatched: 9. This CDR3 reads CASSDTDRGNNQPQHF. Written as DNA, the CDR3 is TGTGCCAGCAGTGATACCGACAGGGGCAACAATCAGCCCCAGCATTTT.

The genes are TRBV10-2 and TRBJ1-4; 10 bases line up with TRBD1. J gave up 5 bases and V 5 bases, and 2 bases lay outside the gene matches. This CDR3 is 14 amino acids long. Germline V gene data show CDR1 as WSHSY and CDR2 as SAAADI. This chain's CDR3 is CASSPGQGNEKLFF. The CDR3 coding sequence is TGCGCCAGCAGTCCGGGACAGGGGAATGAAAAACTGTTTTTT.

In this sample, this clone turned up once. The chain is built from TRBV7-4 and TRBJ1-1; D perhaps matches TRBD1 (6 bases). V gave up 6 bases and J gave up 4 bases, with 15 bases separating them. CDR3 length equals 14 residues. Germline CDR1 is SGHVT and CDR2 is SQSDAQ. DNA of the CDR3: TGTGCCAGCAGTCCCGGGACACAGGGCACTGAAGCTTTCTTT. Residues: CASSPGTQGTEAFF.

This clone has a handful of counts. The J gene is TRBJ2-1, the V gene TRBV9; D uncertain. Germline values: CDR1 SGDLS, CDR2 YYNGEE. CDR3 length: 16 amino acids. Trimming cost V 4 bases and J 1 base, with 15 bases left between them. The CDR3 DNA follows: TGTGCCAGCAGCCTAGGGTCAGAACCTTCCTACAATGAGCAGTTCTTC. Protein product: CASSLGSEPSYNEQFF.

The chain joins TRBV27 to TRBJ2-7, with 7 positions matching TRBD2. CDR3 size: 15 residues. Germline values: CDR1 MNHEY, CDR2 SMNVEV (reference sequence). The V and J ends lost 7 bases and 4 bases, in that order; junction bases with no gene match: 13. The CDR3 spells CASTLSLVGGYEQYF. CDR3 DNA: TGTGCCAGCACTCTTTCCTTAGTGGGAGGGTACGAGCAGTACTTC.

This clone was seen just once. This sequence joins TRBV6-6 and TRBJ1-2, with TRBD1 matching 7 bases. This CDR3 has 16 amino acids. Germline values: CDR1 MNHNY, CDR2 SVGAGI (reference sequence). V shed 6 bases, J shed 6 bases, and the junction held 16 bases outside the gene matches. The CDR3 coding sequence is TGTGCCAGCAGCCCTTCCACCGGGACAGACGAGGATGGCTACACCTTC. This gives the protein CASSPSTGTDEDGYTF.

The chain employs TRBV4-3 and TRBJ1-4; D not resolved. Germline V CDR1 and CDR2: LGHNA, YSLEER. This CDR3 has 15 amino acids. V was trimmed by 6 bases and J by 2 bases, leaving 13 bases between them. The CDR3 sequence: CASSRLTMTNEKLFF. CDR3 nucleotides: TGCGCCAGCAGTCGACTTACTATGACTAATGAAAAACTGTTTTTT.

CDR3 residues: CASSLAGVGGANVLTF. Written as DNA, the CDR3 is TGTGCCAGCAGCTTAGCGGGAGTGGGTGGGGCCAACGTCCTGACTTTC. The V call is TRBV27, the J call TRBJ2-6; 9 bases align to TRBD2. This CDR3 comprises 16 residues. Germline V gene sequence: CDR1 MNHEY, CDR2 SMNVEV (reference sequence). V gave up 6 bases and J gave up 3 bases; unmatched junction bases: 6.

The chain joins TRBV11-2 to TRBJ1-6, with 9 bases aligning to TRBD1. The CDR3 sequence is 15 residues long. CDR1 and CDR2 (germline): SGHAT, FQNNGV. The J segment lost 5 bases and the V segment lost 5 bases, leaving 4 bases of the junction unmatched. CDR3 DNA sequence: TGTGCCAGCAGCAAGGGACAGGGTCATAATTCACCCCTCCACTTT. Amino acid sequence: CASSKGQGHNSPLHF.

The V call is TRBV5-1, the J call TRBJ1-4; D ambiguous. The CDR3 consists of 14 residues. Germline CDR1 SGHRS, CDR2 YFSETQ. V was pared by 7 bases and J by 0 bases, with 10 bases between. CDR3 sequence reads: CASSETATNEKLFF. CDR3 DNA sequence: TGCGCCAGCTCGGAAACAGCAACTAATGAAAAACTGTTTTTT.

The chain has TRBV2 and TRBJ1-2; 11 bases are a match to TRBD1. The CDR3 length is 15 residues. After removal of 5 bases from V and 4 bases from J, the junction contained 6 bases not matched to a gene. Germline loops: CDR1 SNHLY, CDR2 FYNNEI. The CDR3 here is CASSRGQGASYGYTF. The DNA of the CDR3 is TGTGCCAGCAGTCGCGGACAGGGGGCTTCCTATGGCTACACCTTC. Full variable domain (remainder filled in from reference TRBV2 and TRBJ1-2): EPEVTQTPSHQVTQMGQEVILRCVPISNHLYFYWYRQILGQKVEFLVSFYNNEISEKSEIFDDQFSVERPDGSNFTLKIRSTKLEDSAMYFCASSRGQGASYGYTFGSGTRLTVV.

There are a few counts of this clone. This chain uses TRBV6-5 with TRBJ2-5; 9 bases fit TRBD2. Losses at the gene ends were 0 bases for V and 4 bases for J; bases not matched to a gene: 6. Per germline, CDR1 MNHEY and CDR2 SVGAGI. The CDR3 consists of 16 residues. CDR3 nucleotides: TGTGCCAGCAGTTACTCTTTAGCGGGGGCGGGAGAGACCCAGTACTTC. Its protein is CASSYSLAGAGETQYF.